These 3 T cell receptor beta chains were sequenced from one sample in a study of cytomegalovirus exposure and HLA in healthy donors. Sequenced by immunoSEQ multiplex PCR; TCRdb stores in-frame clones only, minus some. The data hold 100,000 to 150,000 clones, with about 89% observed a single time. Input material: PBMCs. These receptors originate from a woman under 30 in good health and CMV-seronegative.

This clone occurred a few times. J is TRBJ1-5 and V is TRBV7-8; D is possibly TRBD1 (5 bases). Trimming shortened V by 0 bases and J by 7 bases, and 7 bases separated the two germline ends. Per germline, CDR1 SGHVS and CDR2 FQNEAQ. The CDR3 contains 13 residues. The CDR3 loop is CASSLAGGQPQHF. The CDR3 DNA reads TGTGCCAGCAGCTTAGCGGGGGGGCAGCCCCAGCATTTT.

The chain joins TRBV6-6 to TRBJ2-1; maybe TRBD2 (6 bases). Germline V lookup: CDR1 MNHNY, CDR2 SVGAGI (reference sequence). The germline V and J ends were trimmed by 7 bases and 6 bases, with 13 bases remaining between them. This CDR3 spans 13 amino acids. The DNA of the CDR3 is TGTGCCAGCACGACCGGGACTCCCAATGAGCAGTTCTTC. It is translated as CASTTGTPNEQFF.

CDR3 residues: CASSPRVREGQRKTQYF. CDR3 sequence (DNA): TGTGCCAGCAGCCCCAGAGTGCGGGAGGGCCAAAGAAAGACCCAGTACTTC. This chain joins TRBV7-9 and TRBJ2-5; 9 nucleotides agree with TRBD2. Germline V gene data show CDR1 as SEHNR and CDR2 as FQNEAQ (reference sequence). The CDR3 extends over 17 amino acids. The trim removed 5 bases at V and 6 bases at J, leaving 16 bases unmatched.